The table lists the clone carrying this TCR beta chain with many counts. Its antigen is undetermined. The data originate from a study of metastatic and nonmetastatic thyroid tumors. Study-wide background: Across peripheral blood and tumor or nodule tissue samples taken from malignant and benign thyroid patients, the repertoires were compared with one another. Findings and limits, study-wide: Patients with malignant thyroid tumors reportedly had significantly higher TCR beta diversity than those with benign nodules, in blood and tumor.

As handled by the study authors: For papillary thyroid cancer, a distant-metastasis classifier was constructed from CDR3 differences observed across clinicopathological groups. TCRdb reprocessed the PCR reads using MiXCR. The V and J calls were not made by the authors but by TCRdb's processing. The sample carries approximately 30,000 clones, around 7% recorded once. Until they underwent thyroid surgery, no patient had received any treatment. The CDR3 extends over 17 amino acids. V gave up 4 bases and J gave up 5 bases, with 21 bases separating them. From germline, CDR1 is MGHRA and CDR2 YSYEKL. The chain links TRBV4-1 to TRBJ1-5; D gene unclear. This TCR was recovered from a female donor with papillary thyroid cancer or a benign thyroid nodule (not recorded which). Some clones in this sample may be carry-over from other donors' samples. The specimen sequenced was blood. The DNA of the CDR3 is TGCGCCAGCAGCCTCCATAGTCCTCGGATCTCCGATCAGCCCCAGCATTTT. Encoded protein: CASSLHSPRISDQPQHF.